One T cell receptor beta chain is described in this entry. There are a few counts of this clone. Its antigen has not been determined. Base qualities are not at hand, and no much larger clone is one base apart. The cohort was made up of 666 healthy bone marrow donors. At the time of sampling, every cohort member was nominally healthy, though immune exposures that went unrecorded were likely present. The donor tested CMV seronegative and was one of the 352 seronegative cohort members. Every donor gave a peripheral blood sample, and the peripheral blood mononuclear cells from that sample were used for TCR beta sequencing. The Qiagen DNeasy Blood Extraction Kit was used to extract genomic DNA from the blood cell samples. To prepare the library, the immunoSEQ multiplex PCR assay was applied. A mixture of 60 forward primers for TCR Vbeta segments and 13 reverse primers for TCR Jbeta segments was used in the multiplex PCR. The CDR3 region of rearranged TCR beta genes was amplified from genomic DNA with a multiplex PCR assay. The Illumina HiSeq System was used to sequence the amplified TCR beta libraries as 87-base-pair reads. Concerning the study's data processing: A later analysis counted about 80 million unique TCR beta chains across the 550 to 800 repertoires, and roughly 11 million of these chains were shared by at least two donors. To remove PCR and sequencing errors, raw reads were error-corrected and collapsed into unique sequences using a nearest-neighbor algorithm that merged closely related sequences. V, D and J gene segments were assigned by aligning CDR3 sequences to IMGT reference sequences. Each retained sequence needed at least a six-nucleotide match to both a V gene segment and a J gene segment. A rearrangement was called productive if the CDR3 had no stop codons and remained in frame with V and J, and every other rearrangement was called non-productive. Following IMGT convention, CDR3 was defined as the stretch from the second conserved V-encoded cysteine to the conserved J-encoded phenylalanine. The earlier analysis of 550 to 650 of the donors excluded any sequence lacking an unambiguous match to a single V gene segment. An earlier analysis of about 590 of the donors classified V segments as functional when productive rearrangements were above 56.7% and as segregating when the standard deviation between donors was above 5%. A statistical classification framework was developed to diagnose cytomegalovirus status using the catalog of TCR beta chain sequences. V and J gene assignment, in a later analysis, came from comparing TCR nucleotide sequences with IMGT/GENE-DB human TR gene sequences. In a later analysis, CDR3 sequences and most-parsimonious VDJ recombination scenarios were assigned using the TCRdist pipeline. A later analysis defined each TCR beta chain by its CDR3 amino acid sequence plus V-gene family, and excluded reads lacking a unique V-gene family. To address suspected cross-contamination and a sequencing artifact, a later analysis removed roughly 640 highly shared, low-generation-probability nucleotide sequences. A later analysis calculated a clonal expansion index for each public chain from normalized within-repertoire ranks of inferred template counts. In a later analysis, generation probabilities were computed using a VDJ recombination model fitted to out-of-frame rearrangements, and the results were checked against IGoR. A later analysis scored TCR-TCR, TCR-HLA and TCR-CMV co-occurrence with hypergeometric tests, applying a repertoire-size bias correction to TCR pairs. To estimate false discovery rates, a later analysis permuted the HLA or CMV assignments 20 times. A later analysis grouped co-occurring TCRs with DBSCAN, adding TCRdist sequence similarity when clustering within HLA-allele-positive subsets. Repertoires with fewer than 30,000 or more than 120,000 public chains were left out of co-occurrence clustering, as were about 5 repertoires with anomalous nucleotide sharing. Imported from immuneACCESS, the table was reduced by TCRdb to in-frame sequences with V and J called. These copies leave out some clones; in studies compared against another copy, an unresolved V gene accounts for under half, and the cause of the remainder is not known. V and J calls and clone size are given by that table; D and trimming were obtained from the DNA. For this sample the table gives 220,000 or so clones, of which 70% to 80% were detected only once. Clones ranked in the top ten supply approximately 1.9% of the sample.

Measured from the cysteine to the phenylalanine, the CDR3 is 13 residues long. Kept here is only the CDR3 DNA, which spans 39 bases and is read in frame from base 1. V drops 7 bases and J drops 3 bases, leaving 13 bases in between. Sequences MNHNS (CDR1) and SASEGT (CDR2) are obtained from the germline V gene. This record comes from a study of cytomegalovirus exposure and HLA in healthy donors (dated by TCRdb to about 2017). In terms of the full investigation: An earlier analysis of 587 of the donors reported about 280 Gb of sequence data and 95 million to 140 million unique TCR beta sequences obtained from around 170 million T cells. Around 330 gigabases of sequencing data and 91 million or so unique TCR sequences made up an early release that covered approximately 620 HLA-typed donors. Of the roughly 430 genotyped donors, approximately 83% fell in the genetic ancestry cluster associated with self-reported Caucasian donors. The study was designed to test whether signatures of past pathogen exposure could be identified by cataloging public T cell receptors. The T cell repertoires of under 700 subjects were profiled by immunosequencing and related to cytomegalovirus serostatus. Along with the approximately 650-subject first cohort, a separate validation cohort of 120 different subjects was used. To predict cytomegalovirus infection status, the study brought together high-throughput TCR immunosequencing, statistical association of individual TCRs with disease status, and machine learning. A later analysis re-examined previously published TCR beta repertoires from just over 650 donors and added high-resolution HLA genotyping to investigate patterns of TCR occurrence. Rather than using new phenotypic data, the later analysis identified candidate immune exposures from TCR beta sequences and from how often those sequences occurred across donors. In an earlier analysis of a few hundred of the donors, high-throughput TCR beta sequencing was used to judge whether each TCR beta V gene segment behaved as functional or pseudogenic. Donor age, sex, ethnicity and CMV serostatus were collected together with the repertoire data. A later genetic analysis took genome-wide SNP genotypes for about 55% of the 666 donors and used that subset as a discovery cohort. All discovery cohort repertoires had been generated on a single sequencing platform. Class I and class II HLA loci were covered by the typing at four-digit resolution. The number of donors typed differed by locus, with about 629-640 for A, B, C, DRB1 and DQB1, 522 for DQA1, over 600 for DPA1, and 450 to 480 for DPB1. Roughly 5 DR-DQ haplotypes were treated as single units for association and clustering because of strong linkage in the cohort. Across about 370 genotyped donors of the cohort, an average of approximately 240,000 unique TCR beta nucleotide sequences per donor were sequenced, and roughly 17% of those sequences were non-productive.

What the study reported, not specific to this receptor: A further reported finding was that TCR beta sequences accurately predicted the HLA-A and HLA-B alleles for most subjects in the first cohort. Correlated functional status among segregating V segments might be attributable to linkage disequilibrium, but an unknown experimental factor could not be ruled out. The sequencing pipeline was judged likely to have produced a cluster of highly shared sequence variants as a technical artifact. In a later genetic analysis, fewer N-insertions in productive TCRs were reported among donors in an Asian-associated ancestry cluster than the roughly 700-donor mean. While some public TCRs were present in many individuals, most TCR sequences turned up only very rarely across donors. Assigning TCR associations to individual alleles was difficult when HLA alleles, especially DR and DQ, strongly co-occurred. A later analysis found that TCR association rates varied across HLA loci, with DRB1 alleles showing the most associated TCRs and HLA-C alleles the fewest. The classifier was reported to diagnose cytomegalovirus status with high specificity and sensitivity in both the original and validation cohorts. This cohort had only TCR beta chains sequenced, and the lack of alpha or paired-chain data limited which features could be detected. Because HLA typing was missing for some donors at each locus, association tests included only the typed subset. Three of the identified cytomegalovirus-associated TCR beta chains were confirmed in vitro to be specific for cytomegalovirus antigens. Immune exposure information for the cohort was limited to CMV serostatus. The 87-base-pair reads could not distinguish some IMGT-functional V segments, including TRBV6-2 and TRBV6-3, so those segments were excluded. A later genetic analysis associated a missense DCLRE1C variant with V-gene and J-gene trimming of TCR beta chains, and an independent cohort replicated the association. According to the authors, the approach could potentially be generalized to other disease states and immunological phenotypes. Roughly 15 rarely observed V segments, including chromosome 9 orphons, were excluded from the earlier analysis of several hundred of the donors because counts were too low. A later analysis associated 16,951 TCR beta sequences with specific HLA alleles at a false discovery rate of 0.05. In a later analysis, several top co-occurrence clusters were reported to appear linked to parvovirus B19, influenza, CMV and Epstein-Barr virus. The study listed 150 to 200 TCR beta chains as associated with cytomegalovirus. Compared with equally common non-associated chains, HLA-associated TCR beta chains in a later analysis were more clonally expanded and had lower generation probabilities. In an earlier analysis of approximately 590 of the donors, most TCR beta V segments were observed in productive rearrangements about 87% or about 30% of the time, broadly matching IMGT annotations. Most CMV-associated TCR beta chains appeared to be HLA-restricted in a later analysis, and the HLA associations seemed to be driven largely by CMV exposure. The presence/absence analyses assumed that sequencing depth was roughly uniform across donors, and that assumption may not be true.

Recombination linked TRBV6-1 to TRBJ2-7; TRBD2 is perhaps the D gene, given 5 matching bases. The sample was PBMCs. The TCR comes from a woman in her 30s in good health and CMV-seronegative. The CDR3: CASMRNGLYEQYF. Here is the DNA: TGTGCCAGCATGCGAAACGGACTCTACGAGCAGTACTTC.